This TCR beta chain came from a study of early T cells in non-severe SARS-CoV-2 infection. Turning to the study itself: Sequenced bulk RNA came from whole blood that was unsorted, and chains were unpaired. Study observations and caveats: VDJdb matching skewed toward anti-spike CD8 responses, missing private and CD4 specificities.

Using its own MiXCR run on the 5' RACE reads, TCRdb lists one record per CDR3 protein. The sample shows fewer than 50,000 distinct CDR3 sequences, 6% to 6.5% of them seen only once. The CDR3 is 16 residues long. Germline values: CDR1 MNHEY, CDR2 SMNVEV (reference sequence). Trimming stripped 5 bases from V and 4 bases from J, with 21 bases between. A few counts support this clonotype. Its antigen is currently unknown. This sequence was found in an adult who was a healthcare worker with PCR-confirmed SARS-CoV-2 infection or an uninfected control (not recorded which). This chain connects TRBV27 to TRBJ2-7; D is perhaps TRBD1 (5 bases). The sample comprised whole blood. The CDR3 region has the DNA TGTGCCAGCAGTCCGACCCCTCTGGACAACCTGTACGAGCAGTACTTC. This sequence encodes CASSPTPLDNLYEQYF.